This is a list of T cell receptor beta chains from one sample in a study of blood T cells in healthy people across ages. A single record per CDR3 protein comes from TCRdb applying MiXCR to the 5' RACE reads. The sample yields approximately 880,000 distinct CDR3 sequences, 40% to 60% seen once. The specimen was blood. The receptors were gathered from a man aged 30-40 years in good health. CDR3s include the opening cysteine and the closing phenylalanine or tryptophan. The D gene is left open where the match is weak. Clone size appears in some rows only: once, few, many, or a class for an expanded clone.

clone_size: .
d_call: TRBD1
j_call: TRBJ2-2
v_call: TRBV5-1
cdr3_aa: CASSPAGGRTGELFF
cdr3_nt: TGCGCCAGCAGCCCCGCAGGGGGCCGCACCGGGGAGCTGTTTTTT

clone_size: .
d_call: TRBD1
j_call: TRBJ2-7
v_call: TRBV29-1
cdr3_aa: CSVEGPDRGMYEQYF
cdr3_nt: TGCAGCGTTGAAGGACCGGACAGGGGGATGTACGAGCAGTACTTC

clone_size: few
d_call: .
j_call: TRBJ1-1
v_call: TRBV12-3/TRBV12-4
cdr3_aa: CASSWGLNTEAFF
cdr3_nt: TGTGCCAGCAGTTGGGGACTCAACACTGAAGCTTTCTTT

clone_size: .
d_call: .
j_call: TRBJ2-1
v_call: TRBV20-1
cdr3_aa: CSARNRLNEQFF
cdr3_nt: TGCAGTGCTAGGAACAGACTCAATGAGCAGTTCTTC

clone_size: few
d_call: .
j_call: TRBJ2-1
v_call: TRBV4-1
cdr3_aa: CASSQVPIGSYNEQFF
cdr3_nt: TGCGCCAGCAGCCAAGTACCGATTGGTTCCTACAATGAGCAGTTCTTC

clone_size: few
d_call: .
j_call: TRBJ1-2
v_call: TRBV4-1
cdr3_aa: CASSPSEEVNYGYTF
cdr3_nt: TGCGCCAGCAGCCCCTCAGAAGAAGTTAACTATGGCTACACCTTC

clone_size: many
d_call: TRBD2
j_call: TRBJ2-5
v_call: TRBV7-3
cdr3_aa: CASSPGLAGYNEQYF
cdr3_nt: TGTGCCAGCAGCCCCGGACTAGCGGGTTACAATGAGCAGTACTTC

clone_size: few
d_call: .
j_call: TRBJ1-2
v_call: TRBV5-5
cdr3_aa: CASSTARVAGYTF
cdr3_nt: TGTGCCAGCAGTACCGCCAGGGTAGCTGGCTACACCTTC

clone_size: few
d_call: .
j_call: TRBJ2-3
v_call: TRBV5-1
cdr3_aa: CASSLWSDLTDTQYF
cdr3_nt: TGCGCCAGCAGCTTGTGGTCGGATCTCACAGATACGCAGTATTTT

clone_size: few
d_call: TRBD2
j_call: TRBJ2-3
v_call: TRBV5-1
cdr3_aa: CASSWQSGGSTDTQYF
cdr3_nt: TGCGCCAGCAGCTGGCAAAGCGGGGGGAGTACAGATACGCAGTATTTT

clone_size: .
d_call: .
j_call: TRBJ1-2
v_call: TRBV5-8
cdr3_aa: CASSLVPGGGYTF
cdr3_nt: TGTGCCAGCAGCTTGGTTCCGGGCGGTGGCTACACCTTC

clone_size: few
d_call: TRBD1
j_call: TRBJ2-7
v_call: TRBV7-8
cdr3_aa: CASSTQGESYEQYF
cdr3_nt: TGTGCCAGCAGCACGCAGGGGGAGAGCTACGAGCAGTACTTC

clone_size: few
d_call: TRBD1
j_call: TRBJ1-1
v_call: TRBV28
cdr3_aa: CASSETGTTEAFF
cdr3_nt: TGTGCCAGCAGTGAGACAGGGACCACTGAAGCTTTCTTT

clone_size: many
d_call: TRBD2
j_call: TRBJ2-7
v_call: TRBV7-2
cdr3_aa: CASSQLHSGVISYEQYF
cdr3_nt: TGTGCCAGCAGCCAACTCCACAGCGGGGTTATCTCCTACGAGCAGTACTTC

clone_size: few
d_call: .
j_call: TRBJ2-1
v_call: TRBV29-1
cdr3_aa: CSVEDPNTLNEQFF
cdr3_nt: TGCAGCGTTGAAGATCCGAACACCCTCAATGAGCAGTTCTTC

clone_size: .
d_call: .
j_call: TRBJ1-2
v_call: TRBV9
cdr3_aa: CASSVGGALGYGYTF
cdr3_nt: TGTGCCAGCAGCGTAGGGGGTGCCTTGGGGTATGGCTACACCTTC

clone_size: few
d_call: .
j_call: TRBJ2-5
v_call: TRBV5-1
cdr3_aa: CASSFDPRGQETQYF
cdr3_nt: TGCGCCAGCAGCTTCGACCCACGGGGACAAGAGACCCAGTACTTC

clone_size: once
d_call: .
j_call: TRBJ2-7
v_call: TRBV12-3/TRBV12-4
cdr3_aa: CASSSHGAEQYF
cdr3_nt: TGTGCCAGCAGCTCCCATGGGGCCGAGCAGTACTTC

clone_size: .
d_call: .
j_call: TRBJ1-5
v_call: TRBV24-1
cdr3_aa: CATSSRRDDQPQHF
cdr3_nt: TGTGCCACCAGCAGTCGGAGGGACGATCAGCCCCAGCATTTT

clone_size: .
d_call: TRBD2
j_call: TRBJ2-1
v_call: TRBV4-1
cdr3_aa: CASSQDELAGSTNEQFF
cdr3_nt: TGCGCCAGCAGCCAAGATGAGTTAGCGGGGTCCACCAATGAGCAGTTCTTC

clone_size: .
d_call: TRBD2
j_call: TRBJ2-3
v_call: TRBV28
cdr3_aa: CASSLWGSGGASDTQYF
cdr3_nt: TGTGCCAGCAGTTTGTGGGGTAGCGGGGGGGCATCAGATACGCAGTATTTT

clone_size: few
d_call: .
j_call: TRBJ1-2
v_call: TRBV5-1
cdr3_aa: CASSLELPGIHGYTF
cdr3_nt: TGCGCCAGCAGCTTGGAACTTCCGGGAATTCATGGCTACACCTTC

clone_size: .
d_call: .
j_call: TRBJ1-2
v_call: TRBV4-3
cdr3_aa: CASSQEVRRDYGYTF
cdr3_nt: TGCGCCAGCAGCCAAGAGGTCAGGAGGGACTATGGCTACACCTTC

clone_size: few
d_call: TRBD1
j_call: TRBJ1-2
v_call: TRBV5-1
cdr3_aa: CASSPEQGAGVYGYTF
cdr3_nt: TGCGCCAGCAGCCCGGAACAGGGGGCAGGGGTCTATGGCTACACCTTC

clone_size: .
d_call: TRBD2
j_call: TRBJ2-1
v_call: TRBV5-1
cdr3_aa: CASSPGGRYNEQFF
cdr3_nt: TGCGCCAGCAGCCCCGGGGGGAGATACAATGAGCAGTTCTTC

clone_size: .
d_call: .
j_call: TRBJ2-7
v_call: TRBV29-1
cdr3_aa: CSVQSRSDEQYF
cdr3_nt: TGCAGCGTCCAGTCGAGATCTGACGAGCAGTACTTC

clone_size: .
d_call: TRBD1
j_call: TRBJ1-2
v_call: TRBV3-1
cdr3_aa: CASSQATGGEYGYTF
cdr3_nt: TGTGCCAGCAGCCAAGCTACAGGGGGCGAATATGGCTACACCTTC

clone_size: .
d_call: .
j_call: TRBJ2-3
v_call: TRBV6-4
cdr3_aa: CASSDSTGGGIDTQYF
cdr3_nt: TGTGCCAGCAGTGACTCTACAGGGGGAGGGATAGATACGCAGTATTTT

clone_size: .
d_call: .
j_call: TRBJ2-3
v_call: TRBV20-1
cdr3_aa: CSAPTGYTPDTQYF
cdr3_nt: TGCAGTGCCCCAACAGGGTATACGCCAGATACGCAGTATTTT

clone_size: many
d_call: .
j_call: TRBJ2-6
v_call: TRBV15
cdr3_aa: CATRSSQDPGANVLTF
cdr3_nt: TGTGCCACCAGGTCTTCCCAGGATCCTGGGGCCAACGTCCTGACTTTC

clone_size: .
d_call: TRBD1
j_call: TRBJ2-3
v_call: TRBV20-1
cdr3_aa: CSARAQRTGADTQYF
cdr3_nt: TGCAGTGCTAGAGCCCAACGGACAGGAGCAGATACGCAGTATTTT

clone_size: .
d_call: TRBD1
j_call: TRBJ2-7
v_call: TRBV20-1
cdr3_aa: CSASVPGQAYEQYF
cdr3_nt: TGCAGTGCTAGCGTTCCCGGACAGGCCTACGAGCAGTACTTC

clone_size: once
d_call: TRBD1
j_call: TRBJ2-1
v_call: TRBV5-1
cdr3_aa: CASKTGTDVDEQFF
cdr3_nt: TGCGCCAGTAAGACCGGGACAGATGTCGATGAGCAGTTCTTC

clone_size: once
d_call: .
j_call: TRBJ2-7
v_call: TRBV6-2/TRBV6-3
cdr3_aa: CASSFRGPDYEQYF
cdr3_nt: TGTGCCAGCAGTTTTAGGGGTCCTGACTACGAGCAGTACTTC

clone_size: many
d_call: .
j_call: TRBJ2-3
v_call: TRBV12-3/TRBV12-4
cdr3_aa: CASSFGGAADTQYF
cdr3_nt: TGTGCCAGCAGTTTTGGGGGGGCAGCAGATACGCAGTATTTT

clone_size: .
d_call: .
j_call: TRBJ2-7
v_call: TRBV3-1
cdr3_aa: CASSQDNSGSKNEQYF
cdr3_nt: TGTGCCAGCAGCCAAGATAACTCTGGGAGTAAAAATGAGCAGTACTTC

clone_size: .
d_call: .
j_call: TRBJ2-1
v_call: TRBV20-1
cdr3_aa: CSASTGSNEQFF
cdr3_nt: TGCAGTGCGAGCACTGGGTCCAATGAGCAGTTCTTC

clone_size: .
d_call: .
j_call: TRBJ1-1
v_call: TRBV7-9
cdr3_aa: CASLIRENTEAFF
cdr3_nt: TGTGCCAGCTTGATCAGGGAGAACACTGAAGCTTTCTTT

clone_size: few
d_call: .
j_call: TRBJ2-7
v_call: TRBV7-6
cdr3_aa: CASSLGALNYEQYF
cdr3_nt: TGTGCCAGCAGCTTAGGCGCCTTAAACTACGAGCAGTACTTC

clone_size: many
d_call: TRBD2
j_call: TRBJ2-3
v_call: TRBV5-1
cdr3_aa: CASSLRGGQDTQYF
cdr3_nt: TGTGCCAGCAGCTTGCGGGGGGGTCAAGATACGCAGTATTTT

clone_size: few
d_call: TRBD1
j_call: TRBJ1-2
v_call: TRBV6-1
cdr3_aa: CASSDRGYYGYTF
cdr3_nt: TGTGCCAGCAGTGACAGGGGGTACTATGGCTACACCTTC

clone_size: .
d_call: .
j_call: TRBJ1-1
v_call: TRBV4-1
cdr3_aa: CASSQVAVNTEAFF
cdr3_nt: TGCGCCAGCAGCCAAGTAGCAGTGAACACTGAAGCTTTCTTT

clone_size: .
d_call: TRBD1
j_call: TRBJ2-3
v_call: TRBV24-1
cdr3_aa: CATSDGDREGDTQYF
cdr3_nt: TGTGCCACCAGTGATGGGGACAGAGAGGGGGATACGCAGTATTTT

clone_size: .
d_call: .
j_call: TRBJ1-5
v_call: TRBV28
cdr3_aa: CASGASNQPQHF
cdr3_nt: TGTGCCAGCGGGGCTAGCAATCAGCCCCAGCATTTT

clone_size: .
d_call: .
j_call: TRBJ1-5
v_call: TRBV24-1
cdr3_aa: CATFISVGVGNQPQHF
cdr3_nt: TGTGCCACCTTTATAAGCGTCGGGGTAGGCAATCAGCCCCAGCATTTT

clone_size: .
d_call: .
j_call: TRBJ2-3
v_call: TRBV19
cdr3_aa: CASSISYGQLSTDTQYF
cdr3_nt: TGTGCCAGTAGTATTTCATACGGGCAGCTAAGCACAGATACGCAGTATTTT

clone_size: .
d_call: TRBD1
j_call: TRBJ2-7
v_call: TRBV9
cdr3_aa: CASSVTAGGVYEQYF
cdr3_nt: TGTGCCAGCAGCGTAACCGCAGGGGGAGTCTACGAGCAGTACTTC

clone_size: .
d_call: TRBD1
j_call: TRBJ1-3
v_call: TRBV7-2
cdr3_aa: CASSLRQGGTGNTIYF
cdr3_nt: TGTGCCAGCAGCCTCAGACAGGGTGGAACTGGAAACACCATATATTTT

clone_size: few
d_call: .
j_call: TRBJ2-3
v_call: TRBV27
cdr3_aa: CASNWATDTQYF
cdr3_nt: TGTGCCAGCAATTGGGCCACAGATACGCAGTATTTT

clone_size: .
d_call: TRBD1
j_call: TRBJ2-1
v_call: TRBV6-4
cdr3_aa: CASSAEAGQDYNEQFF
cdr3_nt: TGTGCCAGCAGTGCGGAGGCTGGACAGGACTACAATGAGCAGTTCTTC

clone_size: .
d_call: .
j_call: TRBJ2-2
v_call: TRBV29-1
cdr3_aa: CSVAPRDSQNTGELFF
cdr3_nt: TGCAGCGTTGCCCCCCGTGACAGCCAGAACACCGGGGAGCTGTTTTTT

clone_size: .
d_call: .
j_call: TRBJ2-3
v_call: TRBV7-3
cdr3_aa: CASSSSLGRADTQYF
cdr3_nt: TGTGCCAGCAGCTCGTCCCTGGGCAGGGCAGATACGCAGTATTTT

clone_size: .
d_call: .
j_call: TRBJ2-3
v_call: TRBV10-3
cdr3_aa: CAISAPEGGRTDTQYF
cdr3_nt: TGTGCCATCAGTGCCCCGGAAGGGGGACGCACAGATACGCAGTATTTT

clone_size: few
d_call: TRBD2
j_call: TRBJ2-1
v_call: TRBV6-5
cdr3_aa: CASSRLARASYNEQFF
cdr3_nt: TGTGCCAGCAGCAGACTAGCAAGGGCGTCCTACAATGAGCAGTTCTTC

clone_size: .
d_call: .
j_call: TRBJ1-4
v_call: TRBV7-3
cdr3_aa: CASSLEGHPYGDNNEKLFF
cdr3_nt: TGTGCCAGCAGCTTAGAAGGCCATCCCTACGGCGACAATAATGAAAAACTGTTTTTT

clone_size: few
d_call: TRBD2
j_call: TRBJ2-3
v_call: TRBV27
cdr3_aa: CASSWTSGVDTQYF
cdr3_nt: TGTGCCAGCAGTTGGACTAGCGGGGTGGATACGCAGTATTTT

clone_size: many
d_call: TRBD2
j_call: TRBJ2-3
v_call: TRBV5-1
cdr3_aa: CASSNLAGGVADTQYF
cdr3_nt: TGCGCCAGCAGCAATCTAGCGGGGGGCGTAGCAGATACGCAGTATTTT

clone_size: .
d_call: TRBD1
j_call: TRBJ2-7
v_call: TRBV6-1
cdr3_aa: CASSPEGAREQYF
cdr3_nt: TGTGCCAGCAGCCCCGAGGGGGCTCGCGAGCAGTACTTC

clone_size: .
d_call: TRBD1
j_call: TRBJ1-4
v_call: TRBV5-1
cdr3_aa: CASSSPDRGRGEKLFF
cdr3_nt: TGCGCCAGCAGCTCTCCGGACAGGGGGCGAGGTGAAAAACTGTTTTTT

clone_size: .
d_call: TRBD1
j_call: TRBJ1-1
v_call: TRBV20-1
cdr3_aa: CSARDFRGRGGTEAFF
cdr3_nt: TGCAGTGCTAGAGATTTCAGGGGGCGGGGGGGCACTGAAGCTTTCTTT